This TCR beta chain was sequenced in a study of CD8+ T cells in alopecia areata. Following RNA extraction, reverse transcription yielded cDNA that acted as the sequencing template. Measured with immunoSEQ multiplex PCR; TCRdb has only the in-frame clones, and not every one. The sample lists fewer than 100,000 clones, around two fifths occurring once. This clone showed up just a few times. Antigen: not known. The CDR3 is 15 residues long. Peripheral blood and lesional scalp punch biopsies came from alopecia areata patients. Study-wide points: Patients shared TCRs less clearly than mice did, possibly for HLA-related reasons.

V usage is TRBV21-1 and J usage is TRBJ1-1. TRBV21-1 is termed a pseudogene. Sequences were obtained from CD4+ T cells sorted from blood. The receptor was isolated from a human donor with alopecia areata. CDR3 DNA sequence: TGTGCCAGCGAAAAAAACGGGACCCTGAACACTGAAGCTTTCTTT. It yields the protein CASEKNGTLNTEAFF.